These 20 T cell receptor beta chains were all obtained from the same sample, sequenced in a study of blood T cell repertoires in COVID-19 (dated by TCRdb to 2019 to 2021). Library prep was done by the immunoSEQ multiplex PCR assay. The source is immuneACCESS, and TCRdb retained only in-frame sequences with V and J called. Part of the clones is not carried over; for the studies checked, unresolved V genes explain less than half of this, and the remainder is unexplained. The sample contains roughly 98,000 clones, approximately 86% of them found a single time. The leading ten clones occupy roughly 12% of the sample. Material for sequencing was peripheral blood. Receptors originate from a woman in her 70s with active or convalescent COVID-19.

This clone was seen a few times. This rearrangement joins TRBV19 to TRBJ2-3; D perhaps matches TRBD2 (6 bases). CDR3 length: 16 residues. Germline V lookup: CDR1 LNHDA, CDR2 SQIVND (reference sequence). Trimming took off 4 bases at V and 1 base at J, with 15 bases between the two ends. CDR3 protein: CASSSPGGTGTDTQYF. Written as DNA, the CDR3 is TGTGCCAGTAGTAGCCCCGGGGGAACGGGCACAGATACGCAGTATTTT.

The genes are TRBV7-2 and TRBJ1-1; TRBD1 matches 7 bases. CDR3 length: 14 amino acids. The J segment lost 10 bases and the V segment lost 4 bases, leaving 12 bases of the junction unmatched. Germline V lookup: CDR1 SGHTA, CDR2 FQGNSA. The CDR3 here is CASSSGQPGGGAFF. The CDR3 DNA reads as TGTGCCAGCAGCTCGGGACAGCCCGGGGGGGGAGCTTTCTTT.

This clone has just a few counts. The chain's CDR3 is CAISEKIGSTGKGHQPQHF. The CDR3 DNA reads as TGTGCCATCAGTGAGAAGATAGGGTCCACAGGGAAGGGGCATCAGCCCCAGCATTTT. The chain couples TRBV10-3 to TRBJ1-5, with TRBD1 as a possible D gene (6 bases). Between the trimmed V and J ends, which lost 2 bases and 5 bases, there was a span of 25 bases. Germline V CDR1 and CDR2: ENHRY, SYGVKD. The CDR3 extends over 19 amino acids.

The chain carries TRBV7-2 and TRBJ2-7; weak D call: TRBD1 (5 bases). The CDR3 has 15 residues. V lost 1 base, J lost 4 bases, and 14 bases lay in between. The germline V gene encodes CDR1 SGHTA and CDR2 FQGNSA. CDR3 loop: CASSLGGARTYEQYF. DNA of the CDR3: TGTGCCAGCAGCTTAGGAGGTGCCAGGACATACGAGCAGTACTTC.

V and J are TRBV28 and TRBJ1-2; tentative D call: TRBD1 (5 bases). This CDR3 has 15 residues. V was shortened by 5 bases and J by 2 bases, with 15 bases between the two germline ends. CDR1 and CDR2 from the germline V gene are MDHEN and SYDVKM. DNA for the CDR3: TGTGCCAGCAGTCTCTCAGCGGGGGAGAACTATGGCTACACCTTC. It yields the protein CASSLSAGENYGYTF.

This chain connects TRBV5-4 to TRBJ2-7; D is perhaps TRBD1 (6 bases). The germline CDR1 and CDR2 sequences are SGHNT and YYREEE (reference sequence). This CDR3 has 14 residues. Between the trimmed V and J ends, which lost 1 base and 5 bases, there was a span of 13 bases. CDR3 sequence reads: CASSLYTGSDEQYF. The CDR3 bases are TGTGCCAGCAGCTTGTATACAGGGTCGGACGAGCAGTACTTC.

The chain is built from TRBV7-2 and TRBJ1-2; D remains unclear. The germline V gene has CDR1 SGHTA and CDR2 FQGNSA. There are 14 residues in the CDR3. Deletions cut 6 bases from V and 4 bases from J, with 15 bases between. The CDR3 DNA is TGTGCCAGCAGACCAGGTCGCGACGGCTATGGCTACACCTTC. Translated, it gives CASRPGRDGYGYTF. The variable domain in full, completed from reference TRBV7-2 and TRBJ1-2, reads GAGVSQSPSNKVTEKGKDVELRCDPISGHTALYWYRQSLGQGLEFLIYFQGNSAPDKSGLPSDRFSAERTGGSVSTLTIQRTQQEDSAVYLCASRPGRDGYGYTFGSGTRLTVV.

The J gene is TRBJ1-1, the V gene TRBV5-1, with 9 bases aligning to TRBD1. The CDR3 spans 15 residues. Trimming took 4 bases from V and 1 from J; bases not matched to a gene: 5. CDR1 and CDR2 (germline): SGHRS, YFSETQ. CDR3 coding DNA: TGCGCCAGCAGCCTCGGGACAGGGCCGAACACTGAAGCTTTCTTT. Protein sequence: CASSLGTGPNTEAFF.

This sequence joins TRBV5-6 and TRBJ1-1; D is unclear. Trimming took off 0 bases at V and 1 base at J, with 10 bases between the two ends. Germline values: CDR1 SGHDT, CDR2 YYEEEE. The CDR3 extends over 15 amino acids. The DNA of the CDR3 is TGTGCCAGCAGCTTGGCCCCAAGAGGGAACACTGAAGCTTTCTTT. Protein sequence: CASSLAPRGNTEAFF.

This clone has a single count. The chain recombines TRBV3-1 (or the pseudogene TRBV3-2) with TRBJ1-1; D gene ambiguous. The CDR3 runs to 15 residues. CDR1 is LGHDT and CDR2 is YNNKEL in the germline V gene (reference sequence). V dropped 1 base and J dropped 0 bases, with 9 bases sitting between them. CDR3 region: CASSQGNSLNTEAFF. The CDR3, as DNA: TGTGCCAGCAGCCAAGGGAACAGCCTGAACACTGAAGCTTTCTTT.

This clone has only one observation. This chain links TRBV25-1 with TRBJ1-3, with a tentative D call TRBD1 (6 bases). V dropped 6 bases and J dropped 2 bases, with 17 bases sitting between them. CDR3 length: 16 amino acids. The germline gives CDR1 MGHDK, CDR2 SYGVNS. The DNA for the CDR3 is TGTGCCAGCAGCGCAGGGGTAGGGGTTACTGGAAACACCATATATTTT. This translates into CASSAGVGVTGNTIYF. The full variable domain, in which reference TRBV25-1 and TRBJ1-3 provide the parts outside the CDR3, is EADIYQTPRYLVIGTGKKITLECSQTMGHDKMYWYQQDPGMELHLIHYSYGVNSTEKGDLSSESTVSRIRTEHFPLTLESARPSHTSQYLCASSAGVGVTGNTIYFGEGSWLTVV.

This clone has just a few counts. The genes are TRBV3-1 (or the pseudogene TRBV3-2) and TRBJ1-1, with 7 bases fitting TRBD1. Germline V CDR1 and CDR2: LGHDT, YNNKEL (reference sequence). V shed 1 base and J 10 bases; nucleotides not matched to a gene: 6. There are 13 residues in the CDR3. CDR3 DNA sequence: TGTGCCAGCAGCCAAGGACGACAGGGACGAGCTTTCTTT. Protein product: CASSQGRQGRAFF.

The chain recombines TRBV11-2 with TRBJ2-1; D remains unclear. Germline V lookup: CDR1 SGHAT, CDR2 FQNNGV. V was pared by 0 bases and J by 12 bases, with 9 bases between. The CDR3 is 12 amino acids. This chain's CDR3 is CASSLESSRQFF. CDR3 bases: TGTGCCAGCAGCTTAGAAAGCTCGAGGCAGTTCTTC.

This chain uses TRBV20-1 with TRBJ2-1; the D is unclear. The CDR3 covers 11 residues. Germline-derived CDR1 and CDR2 are DFQATT and SNEGSKA (reference sequence). Trimming took off 5 bases at V and 5 bases at J, with 7 bases between the two ends. CDR3 in amino acids: CSAPVNNEQFF. The CDR3 region has the DNA TGCAGTGCTCCGGTCAACAATGAGCAGTTCTTC.

CDR3 residues: CASTLQGDTEAFF. Written as DNA, the CDR3 is TGTGCCAGCACCCTCCAGGGGGACACTGAAGCTTTCTTT. The gene calls are TRBV12-3 or TRBV12-4 and TRBJ1-1; 7 positions match TRBD1. Losses at the gene ends were 7 bases for V and 3 bases for J; bases not matched to a gene: 5. The CDR3 is 13 amino acids.

CDR3 amino acids: CASSRGRTADTQYF. As DNA, the CDR3 is TGTGCCAGCAGCCGAGGGCGGACAGCAGATACGCAGTATTTT. The V gene is TRBV5-6, the J gene TRBJ2-3; D is possibly TRBD1 (6 bases). The CDR3 covers 14 residues. Trimming pared 4 bases from V and 4 bases from J, leaving 13 bases between. Germline CDR1 and CDR2: SGHDT and YYEEEE.

The genes are TRBV24-1 and TRBJ1-2; unclear D gene. Germline loops: CDR1 KGHDR, CDR2 SFDVKD. CDR3 size: 13 residues. V was shortened by 2 bases and J by 4 bases, with 7 bases between the two germline ends. This chain's CDR3 is CATSDSRRYGYTF. CDR3 nucleotide sequence: TGTGCCACCAGTGATTCCAGGCGCTATGGCTACACCTTC.

This clone was seen more than once but under ten times. This sample includes further DNA sequences coding for the same CDR3. The chain uses TRBV6-2 or TRBV6-3 and TRBJ1-1; the D gene is possibly TRBD1 (6 bases). Looked up from germline, CDR1 is MNHEY and CDR2 is SVGEGT. Deletions cut 2 bases from V and 4 bases from J, with 11 bases between. The CDR3 length is 14 residues. CDR3 loop: CASSYGQGSTEAFF. CDR3 sequence (DNA): TGTGCCAGCAGTTACGGGCAGGGGAGCACTGAAGCTTTCTTT.

The chain combines TRBV24-1 with TRBJ1-1, with TRBD1 identical over 8 bases. J lost 4 bases, V lost 9 bases, and 12 bases had no gene match. CDR3 length equals 15 residues. CDR1 is KGHDR and CDR2 is SFDVKD in the germline V gene. CDR3 nucleotides: TGTGCCACCTCCGACAGGGGTGGGATGCCCACTGAAGCTTTCTTT. Its translation is CATSDRGGMPTEAFF.

The rearrangement joins TRBV3-1 (or the pseudogene TRBV3-2) to TRBJ2-7; 8 nucleotides line up with TRBD1. This CDR3 is built from 15 residues. Germline CDR1 is LGHDT and CDR2 is YNNKEL (reference sequence). J gave up 7 bases and V 4 bases, and 12 bases lay outside the gene matches. DNA for the CDR3: TGTGCCAGCAGCCCACAGGGGGGTGCTAACGGGGAGCAGTACTTC. This sequence encodes CASSPQGGANGEQYF.